This T cell receptor beta chain stems from a study of blood T cell repertoires in COVID-19. Study details: The study drew acute and convalescent COVID-19 samples from the United States, Italy and Spain.

Everyone who took part was roughly 18 to 89 years old, and they came from 20 to 25 US areas. Participants were placed into cohorts based on the clinical history they reported. CDR1 and CDR2 (germline): SGHRS, YFSETQ. V dropped 4 bases and J dropped 0 bases, with 9 bases sitting between them. CDR3 length: 14 residues. Authors' data handling: The assay estimated nucleated cells by amplifying reference gene primers. The data were produced by immunoSEQ multiplex PCR, yet TCRdb's version contains in-frame clones alone and is incomplete. V and J calls and clone size come straight from that table; D and trimming were deduced from the DNA. The data contain about 200,000 clones, around 80% of them singletons. For this clone: This sample also contains other DNA sequences that code for the same CDR3.

The chain recombines TRBV5-1 with TRBJ2-3, with D maybe TRBD2 (5 bases). Sample: PBMCs or T cells enriched from blood (not recorded which). The receptor's source is a woman in her thirties or forties with acute COVID-19. The CDR3 nucleotides are TGCGCCAGCAGCCTAGGACTCAGCACAGATACGCAGTATTTT. Its protein product is CASSLGLSTDTQYF.